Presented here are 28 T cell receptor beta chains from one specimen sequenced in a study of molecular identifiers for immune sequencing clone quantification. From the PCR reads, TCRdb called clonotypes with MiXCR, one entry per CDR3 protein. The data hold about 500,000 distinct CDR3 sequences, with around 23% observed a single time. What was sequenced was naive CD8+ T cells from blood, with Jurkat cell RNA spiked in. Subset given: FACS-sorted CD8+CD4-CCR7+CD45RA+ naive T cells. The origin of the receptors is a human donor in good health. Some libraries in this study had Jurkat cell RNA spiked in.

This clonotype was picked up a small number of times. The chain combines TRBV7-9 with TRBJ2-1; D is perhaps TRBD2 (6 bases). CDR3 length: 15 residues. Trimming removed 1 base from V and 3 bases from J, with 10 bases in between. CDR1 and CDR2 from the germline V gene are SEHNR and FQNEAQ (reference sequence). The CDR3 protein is CASSLVDYVYNEQFF. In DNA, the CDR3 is TGTGCCAGCAGCTTAGTGGACTACGTCTACAATGAGCAGTTCTTC.

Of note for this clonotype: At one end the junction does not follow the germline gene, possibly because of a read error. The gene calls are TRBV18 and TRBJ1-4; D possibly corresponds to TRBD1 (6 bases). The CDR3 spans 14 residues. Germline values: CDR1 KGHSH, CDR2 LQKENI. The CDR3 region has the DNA TGTACCAGCACACTCACAGGGCGTAATGAAAAACTGTTTTTT. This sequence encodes CTSTLTGRNEKLFF.

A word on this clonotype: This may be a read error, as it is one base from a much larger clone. The CDR3 nucleotides are TGCAGCGTTGAAGATAAGAGCCTGAGGGACTACGAGCAGTACTTC. It yields the protein CSVEDKSLRDYEQYF. The chain joins TRBV29-1 to TRBJ2-7; the D gene is possibly TRBD2 (5 bases). Per germline, CDR1 SQVTM and CDR2 ANQGSEA. Trimming took 0 bases from V and 3 from J, leaving 15 bases between them. CDR3 size: 15 residues.

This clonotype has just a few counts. The CDR3 DNA follows: TGTGCCAGCAACCCCGTCACGGGACTATCTAACACCGGGGAGCTGTTTTTT. This encodes CASNPVTGLSNTGELFF. V usage is TRBV6-2 or TRBV6-3 and J usage is TRBJ2-2, with 7 nucleotides matching TRBD2. J gave up 2 bases and V 7 bases, and 13 bases lay outside the gene matches. Germline assignment: CDR1 MNHEY and CDR2 SVGEGT. This CDR3 is built from 17 residues.

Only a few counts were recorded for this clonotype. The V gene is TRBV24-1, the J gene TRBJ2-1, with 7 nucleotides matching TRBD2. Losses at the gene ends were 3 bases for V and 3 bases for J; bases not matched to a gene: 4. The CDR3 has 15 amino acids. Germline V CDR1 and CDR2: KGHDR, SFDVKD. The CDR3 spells CATSDTSAVYNEQFF. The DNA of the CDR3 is TGTGCCACCAGTGATACTAGCGCGGTCTACAATGAGCAGTTCTTC.

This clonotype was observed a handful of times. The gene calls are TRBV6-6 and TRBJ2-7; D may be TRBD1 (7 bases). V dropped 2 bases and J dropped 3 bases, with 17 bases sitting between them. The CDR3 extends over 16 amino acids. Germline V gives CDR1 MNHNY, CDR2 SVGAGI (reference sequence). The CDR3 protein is CASSYASGGPDYEQYF. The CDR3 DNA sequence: TGTGCCAGCAGTTACGCGTCAGGGGGGCCAGACTACGAGCAGTACTTC.

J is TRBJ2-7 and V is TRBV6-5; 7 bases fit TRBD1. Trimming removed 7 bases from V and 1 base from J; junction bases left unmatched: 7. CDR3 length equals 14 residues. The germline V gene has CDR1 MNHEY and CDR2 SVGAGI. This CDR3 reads CASILRDRSYEQYF. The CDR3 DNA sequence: TGTGCCAGCATTCTCCGGGACAGATCCTACGAGCAGTACTTC.

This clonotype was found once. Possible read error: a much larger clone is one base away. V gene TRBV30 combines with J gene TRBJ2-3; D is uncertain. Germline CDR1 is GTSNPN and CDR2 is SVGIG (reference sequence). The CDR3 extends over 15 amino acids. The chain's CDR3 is CAWSVDHASTDTRYF. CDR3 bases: TGTGCCTGGAGTGTAGACCACGCAAGCACAGATACGCGGTATTTT. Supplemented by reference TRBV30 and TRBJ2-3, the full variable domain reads SQTIHQWPATLVQPVGSPLSLECTVEGTSNPNLYWYRQAAGRGLQLLFYSVGIGQISSEVPQNLSASRPQDRQFILSSKKLLLSDSGFYLCAWSVDHASTDTRYFGPGTRLTVL.

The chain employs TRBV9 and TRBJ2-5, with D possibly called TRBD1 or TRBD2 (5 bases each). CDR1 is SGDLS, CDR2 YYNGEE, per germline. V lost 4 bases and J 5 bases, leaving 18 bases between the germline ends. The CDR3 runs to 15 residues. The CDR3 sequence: CASSPGTQGRETQYF. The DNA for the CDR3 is TGTGCCAGCAGCCCAGGGACCCAGGGTAGGGAGACCCAGTACTTC.

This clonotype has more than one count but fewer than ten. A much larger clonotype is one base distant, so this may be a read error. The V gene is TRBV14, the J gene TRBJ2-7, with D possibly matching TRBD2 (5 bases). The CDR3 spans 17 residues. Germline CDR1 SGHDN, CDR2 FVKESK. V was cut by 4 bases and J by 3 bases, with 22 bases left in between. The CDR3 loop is CASSRDYRSGVGYEQYF. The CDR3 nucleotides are TGTGCCAGCAGCCGAGATTACCGGTCCGGGGTCGGCTACGAGCAGTACTTC.

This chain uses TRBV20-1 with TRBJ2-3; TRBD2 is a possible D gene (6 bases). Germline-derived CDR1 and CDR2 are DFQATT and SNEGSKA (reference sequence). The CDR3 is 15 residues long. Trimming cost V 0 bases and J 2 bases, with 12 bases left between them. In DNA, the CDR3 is TGCAGTGCTAGAGATAGGGGACTTAACACAGATACGCAGTATTTT. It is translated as CSARDRGLNTDTQYF.

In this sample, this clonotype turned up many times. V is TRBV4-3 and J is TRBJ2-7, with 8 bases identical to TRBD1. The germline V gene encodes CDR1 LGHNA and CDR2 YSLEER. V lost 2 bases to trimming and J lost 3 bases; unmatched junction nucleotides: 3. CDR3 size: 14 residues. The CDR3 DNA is TGCGCCAGCAGCCAACTTGGACAGGGCTACGAGCAGTACTTC. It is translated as CASSQLGQGYEQYF.

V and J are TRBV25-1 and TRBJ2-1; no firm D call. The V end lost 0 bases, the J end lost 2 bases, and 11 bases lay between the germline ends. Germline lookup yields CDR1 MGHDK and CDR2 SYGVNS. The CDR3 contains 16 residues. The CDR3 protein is CASSEYGAQTYNEQFF. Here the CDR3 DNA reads TGTGCCAGCAGTGAATACGGTGCCCAGACCTACAATGAGCAGTTCTTC.

This chain's CDR3 is CASSSRLGETQYF. The CDR3 nucleotides are TGTGCCAGCAGCTCCCGTCTGGGGGAGACCCAGTACTTC. V and J are TRBV11-2 and TRBJ2-5; the D is unclear. The germline CDR1 and CDR2 sequences are SGHAT and FQNNGV. CDR3 length: 13 residues. The V and J ends lost 4 bases and 5 bases respectively, with 11 bases between them.

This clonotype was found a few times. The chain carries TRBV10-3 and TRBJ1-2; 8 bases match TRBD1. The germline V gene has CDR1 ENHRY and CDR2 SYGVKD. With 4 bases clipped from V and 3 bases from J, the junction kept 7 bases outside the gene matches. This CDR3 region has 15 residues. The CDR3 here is CAISGPPQGDYGYTF. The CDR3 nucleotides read TGTGCCATCAGTGGTCCGCCACAGGGGGACTATGGCTACACCTTC.

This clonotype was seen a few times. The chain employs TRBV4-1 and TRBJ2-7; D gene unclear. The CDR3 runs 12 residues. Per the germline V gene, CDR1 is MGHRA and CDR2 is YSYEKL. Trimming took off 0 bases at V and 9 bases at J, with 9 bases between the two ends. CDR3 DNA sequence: TGCGCCAGCAGCCAAGATGGGCCGAGGCAGTACTTC. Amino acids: CASSQDGPRQYF.

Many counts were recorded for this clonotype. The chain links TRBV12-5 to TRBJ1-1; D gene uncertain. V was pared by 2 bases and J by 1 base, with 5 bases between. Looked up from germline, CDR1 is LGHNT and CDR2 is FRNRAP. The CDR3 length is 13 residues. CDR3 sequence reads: CASGLQENTEAFF. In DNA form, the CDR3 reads TGTGCTAGTGGTTTGCAAGAGAACACTGAAGCTTTCTTT.

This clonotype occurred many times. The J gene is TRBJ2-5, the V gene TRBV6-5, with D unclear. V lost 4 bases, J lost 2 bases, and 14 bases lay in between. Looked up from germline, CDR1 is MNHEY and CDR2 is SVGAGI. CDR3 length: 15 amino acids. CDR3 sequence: CASSSKPLLQETQYF. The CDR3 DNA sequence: TGTGCCAGCAGTTCCAAACCTCTCTTACAAGAGACCCAGTACTTC.

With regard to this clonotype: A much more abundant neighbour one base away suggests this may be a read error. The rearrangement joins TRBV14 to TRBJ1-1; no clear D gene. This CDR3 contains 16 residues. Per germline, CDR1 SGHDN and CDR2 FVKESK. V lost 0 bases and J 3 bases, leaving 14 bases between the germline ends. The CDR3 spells CASSQDSAGLDTEAFF. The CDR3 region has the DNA TGTGCCAGCAGCCAAGATTCGGCAGGCTTGGACACTGAAGCTTTCTTT.

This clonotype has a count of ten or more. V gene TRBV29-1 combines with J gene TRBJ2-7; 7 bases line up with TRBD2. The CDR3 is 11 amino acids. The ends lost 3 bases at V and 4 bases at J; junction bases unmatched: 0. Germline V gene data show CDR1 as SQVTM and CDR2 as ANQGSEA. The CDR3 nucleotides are TGCAGCGTTGAGGGGGGGTACGAGCAGTACTTC. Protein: CSVEGGYEQYF.

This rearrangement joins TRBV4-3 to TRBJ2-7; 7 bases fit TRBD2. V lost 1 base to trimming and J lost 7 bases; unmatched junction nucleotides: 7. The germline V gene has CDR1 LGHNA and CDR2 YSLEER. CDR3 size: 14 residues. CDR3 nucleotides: TGCGCCAGCAGCCAAGTTGGGGGAGGGGATGAGCAGTACTTC. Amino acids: CASSQVGGGDEQYF.

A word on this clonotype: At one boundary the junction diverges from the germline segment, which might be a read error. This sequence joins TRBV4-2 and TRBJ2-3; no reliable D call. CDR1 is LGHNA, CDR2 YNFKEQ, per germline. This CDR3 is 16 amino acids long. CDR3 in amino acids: CASSQDPVPGTDTQYF. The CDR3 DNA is TGCGCCAGCAGCCAAGATCCTGTTCCTGGCACAGATACGCAGTATTTT.

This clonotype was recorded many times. The CDR3 DNA follows: TGTGCCAGCAGCCAATCGGTCAGACTATATGAAGATACGCAGTATTTT. Translating it yields CASSQSVRLYEDTQYF. The chain uses TRBV4-2 and TRBJ2-3; TRBD2 might be the D (5 bases). Germline V gives CDR1 LGHNA, CDR2 YNFKEQ. The length of the CDR3 is 16 residues. V was shortened by 2 bases and J by 5 bases, with 17 bases between the two germline ends.

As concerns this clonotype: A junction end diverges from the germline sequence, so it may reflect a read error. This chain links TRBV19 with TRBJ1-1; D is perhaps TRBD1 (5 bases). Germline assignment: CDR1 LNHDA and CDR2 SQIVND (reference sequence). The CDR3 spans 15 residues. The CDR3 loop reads CASSMNQGLNTEASF. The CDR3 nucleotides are TGTGCCAGTAGTATGAATCAGGGTCTGAACACTGAAGCTTCCTTT.

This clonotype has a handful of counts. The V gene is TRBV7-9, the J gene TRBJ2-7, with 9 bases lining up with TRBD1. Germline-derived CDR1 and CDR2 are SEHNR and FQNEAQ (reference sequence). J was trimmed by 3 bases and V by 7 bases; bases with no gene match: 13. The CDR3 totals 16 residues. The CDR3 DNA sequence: TGTGCCAGCACAAGTCCGGGACAGGGAAAGCTCTACGAGCAGTACTTC. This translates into CASTSPGQGKLYEQYF.

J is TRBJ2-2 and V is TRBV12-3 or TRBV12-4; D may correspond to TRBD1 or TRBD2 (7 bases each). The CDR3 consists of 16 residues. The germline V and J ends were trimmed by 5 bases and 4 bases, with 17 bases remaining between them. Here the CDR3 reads CASSLFQGGSTGELFF. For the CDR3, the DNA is TGTGCCAGCAGTCTCTTCCAGGGGGGGAGCACCGGGGAGCTGTTTTTT.

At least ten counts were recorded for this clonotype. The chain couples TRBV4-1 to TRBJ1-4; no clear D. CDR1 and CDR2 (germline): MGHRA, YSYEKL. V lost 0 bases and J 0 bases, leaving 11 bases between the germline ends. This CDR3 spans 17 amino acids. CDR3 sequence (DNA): TGCGCCAGCAGCCAAGAGGGCATAACACCAACTAATGAAAAACTGTTTTTT. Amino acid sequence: CASSQEGITPTNEKLFF.

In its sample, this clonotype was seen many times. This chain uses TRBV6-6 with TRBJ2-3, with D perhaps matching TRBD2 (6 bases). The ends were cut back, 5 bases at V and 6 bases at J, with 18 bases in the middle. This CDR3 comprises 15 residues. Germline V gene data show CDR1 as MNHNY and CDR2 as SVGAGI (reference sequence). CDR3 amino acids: CASSVTGSQRDTQYF. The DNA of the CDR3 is TGTGCCAGCAGTGTCACCGGGAGCCAGAGGGATACGCAGTATTTT.